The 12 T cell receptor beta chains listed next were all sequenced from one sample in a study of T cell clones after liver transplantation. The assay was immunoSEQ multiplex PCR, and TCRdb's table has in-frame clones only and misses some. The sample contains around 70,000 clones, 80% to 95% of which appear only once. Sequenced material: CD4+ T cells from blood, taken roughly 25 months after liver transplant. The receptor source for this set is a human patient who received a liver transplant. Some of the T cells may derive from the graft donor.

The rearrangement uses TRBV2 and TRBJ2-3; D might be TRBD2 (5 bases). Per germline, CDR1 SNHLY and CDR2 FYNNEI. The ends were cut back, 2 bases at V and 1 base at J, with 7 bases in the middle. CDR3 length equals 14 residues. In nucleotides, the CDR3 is TGTGCCAGCAGTGAAAGGCGGGGCACAGATACGCAGTATTTT. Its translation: CASSERRGTDTQYF.

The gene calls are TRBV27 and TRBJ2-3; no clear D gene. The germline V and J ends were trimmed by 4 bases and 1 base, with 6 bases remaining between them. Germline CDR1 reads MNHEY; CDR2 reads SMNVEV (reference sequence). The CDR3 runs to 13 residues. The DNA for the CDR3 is TGTGCCAGCAGTTCCATGGGCACAGATACGCAGTATTTT. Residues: CASSSMGTDTQYF.

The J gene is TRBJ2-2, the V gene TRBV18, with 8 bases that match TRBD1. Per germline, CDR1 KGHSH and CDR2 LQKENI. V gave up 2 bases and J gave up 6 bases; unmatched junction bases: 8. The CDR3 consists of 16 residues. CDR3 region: CASSPNGQGVSGELFF. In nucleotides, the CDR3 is TGTGCCAGCTCACCAAATGGACAGGGTGTATCCGGGGAGCTGTTTTTT. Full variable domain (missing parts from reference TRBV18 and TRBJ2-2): NAGVMQNPRHLVRRRGQEARLRCSPMKGHSHVYWYRQLPEEGLKFMVYLQKENIIDESGMPKERFSAEFPKEGPSILRIQQVVRGDSAAYFCASSPNGQGVSGELFFGEGSRLTVL.

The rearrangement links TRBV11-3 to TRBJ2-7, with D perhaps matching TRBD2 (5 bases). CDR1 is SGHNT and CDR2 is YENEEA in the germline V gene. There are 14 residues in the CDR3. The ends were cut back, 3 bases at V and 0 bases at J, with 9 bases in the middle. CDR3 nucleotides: TGTGCCAGCAGCTTTGGACTCAGCTCCTACGAGCAGTACTTC. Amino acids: CASSFGLSSYEQYF.

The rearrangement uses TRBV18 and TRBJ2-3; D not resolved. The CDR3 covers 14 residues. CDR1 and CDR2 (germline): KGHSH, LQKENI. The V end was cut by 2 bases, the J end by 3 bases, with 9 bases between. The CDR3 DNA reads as TGTGCCAGCTCACCAAGTCCTACAACAGATACGCAGTATTTT. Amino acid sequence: CASSPSPTTDTQYF.

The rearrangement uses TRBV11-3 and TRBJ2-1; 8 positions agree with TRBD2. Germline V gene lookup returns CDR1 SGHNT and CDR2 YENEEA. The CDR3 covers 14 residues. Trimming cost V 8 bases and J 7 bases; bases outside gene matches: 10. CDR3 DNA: TGTGCCAGCCGACACCCCGCGGGAGGTAATGAGCAGTTCTTC. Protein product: CASRHPAGGNEQFF.

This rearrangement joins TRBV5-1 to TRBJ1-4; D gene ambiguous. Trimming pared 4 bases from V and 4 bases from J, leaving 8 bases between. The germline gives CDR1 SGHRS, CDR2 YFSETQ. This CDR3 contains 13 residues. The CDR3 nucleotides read TGCGCCAGCAGCATACAGCATAATGAAAAACTGTTTTTT. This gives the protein CASSIQHNEKLFF.

CDR3 coding DNA: TGCAGCTCGGGGAACGGCTACGAGCAGTACTTC. As protein: CSSGNGYEQYF. The chain carries TRBV29-1 and TRBJ2-7; the D gene is possibly TRBD2 (5 bases). The germline V gene has CDR1 SQVTM and CDR2 ANQGSEA. V gave up 8 bases and J gave up 3 bases, with 11 bases separating them. The CDR3 runs to 11 residues.

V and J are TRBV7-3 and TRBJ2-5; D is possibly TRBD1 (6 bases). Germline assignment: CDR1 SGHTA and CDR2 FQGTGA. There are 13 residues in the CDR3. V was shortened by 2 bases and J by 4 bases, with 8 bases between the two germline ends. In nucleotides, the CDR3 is TGTGCCAGCAGCTTAGCAGGGGCAGAGACCCAGTACTTC. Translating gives CASSLAGAETQYF. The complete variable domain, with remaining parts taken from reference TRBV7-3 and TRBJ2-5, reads GAGVSQTPSNKVTEKGKYVELRCDPISGHTALYWYRQSLGQGPEFLIYFQGTGAADDSGLPNDRFFAVRPEGSVSTLKIQRTERGDSAVYLCASSLAGAETQYFGPGTRLLVL.

The CDR3 DNA reads as TGCGCCAGCAGCTCACAGGGAGGCAGCACCGGGGAGCTGTTTTTT. Residues: CASSSQGGSTGELFF. This sequence joins TRBV5-1 and TRBJ2-2; the D call may be TRBD1 or TRBD2 (6 bases each). The CDR3 is made up of 15 amino acids. Germline CDR1 is SGHRS and CDR2 is YFSETQ. Trimming took off 3 bases at V and 4 bases at J, with 13 bases between the two ends.

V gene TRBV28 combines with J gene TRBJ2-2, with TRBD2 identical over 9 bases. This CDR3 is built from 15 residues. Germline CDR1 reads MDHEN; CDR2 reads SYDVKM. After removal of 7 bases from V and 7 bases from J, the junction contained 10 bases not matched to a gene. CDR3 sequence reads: CASIHGGRAFGELFF. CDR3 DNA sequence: TGTGCCAGCATTCACGGCGGGAGGGCGTTCGGGGAGCTGTTTTTT. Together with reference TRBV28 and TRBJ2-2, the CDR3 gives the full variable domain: DVKVTQSSRYLVKRTGEKVFLECVQDMDHENMFWYRQDPGLGLRLIYFSYDVKMKEKGDIPEGYSVSREKKERFSLILESASTNQTSMYLCASIHGGRAFGELFFGEGSRLTVL.

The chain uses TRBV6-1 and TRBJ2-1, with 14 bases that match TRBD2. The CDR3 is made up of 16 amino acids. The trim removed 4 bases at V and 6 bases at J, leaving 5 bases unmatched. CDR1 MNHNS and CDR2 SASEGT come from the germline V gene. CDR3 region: CASSGGLAGVGNEQFF. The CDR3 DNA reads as TGTGCCAGCAGTGGGGGACTAGCGGGAGTGGGCAATGAGCAGTTCTTC.